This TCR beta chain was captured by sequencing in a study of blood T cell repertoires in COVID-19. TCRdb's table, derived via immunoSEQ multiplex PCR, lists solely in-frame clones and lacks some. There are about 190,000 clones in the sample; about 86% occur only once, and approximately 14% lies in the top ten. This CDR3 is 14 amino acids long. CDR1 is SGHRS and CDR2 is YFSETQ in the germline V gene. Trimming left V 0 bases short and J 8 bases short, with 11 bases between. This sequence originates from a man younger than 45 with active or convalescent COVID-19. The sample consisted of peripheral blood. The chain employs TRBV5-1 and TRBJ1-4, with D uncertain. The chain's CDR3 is CASSLDSWAEKLFF. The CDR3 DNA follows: TGCGCCAGCAGCTTGGACAGTTGGGCCGAAAAACTGTTTTTT.